This TCR beta chain originates from a study of CD8+CD57+ T cells in acquired aplastic anemia. Across the whole study: Isolated CD4+ and CD8+ cells, once sorted, yielded DNA averaging about 3.4 ug.

Profiling of TCR beta VDJ combinations and CDR3 sequences used genomic DNA as template. TCRdb passed the reads through MiXCR, listing each CDR3 protein once. The table shows 100,000 to 150,000 distinct CDR3 sequences, with about 40% occurring only once. CDR3 length: 16 residues. V was trimmed by 2 bases and J by 0 bases, leaving 11 bases between them. Germline V gene data show CDR1 as SGHRS and CDR2 as YFSETQ. Patients who underwent sequencing had shown CD8+CD57+ cell expansion by flow cytometry. Patients were therapy-naive when their blood was sampled. In its sample, this clonotype was seen once. What it binds is not known. A much larger clone lies a single base off, so this may be a read error. Overall study findings and caveats: Patients shared 25 to 30 CD8+ CDR3 sequences with controls. Patients versus controls showed no significant CD8+ Simpson's diversity difference.

This TCR was sampled from a human donor with aplastic anemia. Input material: sorted CD4+, CD8+, or CD8+CD57+ T cells (not recorded which) from PBMCs. The V call is TRBV5-1, the J call TRBJ2-2; D perhaps matches TRBD2 (5 bases). The CDR3 sequence is CASSLKSGSNTGELFF. The CDR3 DNA follows: TGCGCCAGCAGCTTAAAGTCGGGGTCGAACACCGGGGAGCTGTTTTTT.